These 24 T cell receptor beta chains were sequenced from one sample in a study of T cells after yellow fever vaccination. In TCRdb, the 5' RACE reads were re-called with MiXCR into one record per CDR3 protein. The sample has under 250,000 distinct CDR3 sequences; 6.9% are singletons. This sample comprised CD4+ T cells sorted from PBMCs, obtained 15 days after the yellow fever booster vaccination. The receptors were sampled from a man in his thirties or forties who received the YFV17D yellow fever vaccine.

This clonotype was found a few times. The rearrangement links TRBV12-3 or TRBV12-4 to TRBJ1-3; D is unresolved. With 2 bases removed from V and 9 bases from J, the gap between germline ends came to 17 bases. This CDR3 comprises 15 residues. As DNA, the CDR3 is TGTGCCAGCAGTTTAACTGGCGGTTTGTTCTCCACCATATATTTT. It codes for CASSLTGGLFSTIYF.

This clonotype showed up many times. This chain connects TRBV18 to TRBJ1-4, with TRBD1 identical over 8 bases. Looked up from germline, CDR1 is KGHSH and CDR2 is LQKENI. The CDR3 length is 15 residues. V shed 3 bases, J shed 7 bases, and the junction held 7 bases outside the gene matches. CDR3 sequence reads: CASSPRQGNGEKLFF. The CDR3 DNA reads TGTGCCAGCTCACCGCGACAGGGGAACGGTGAAAAACTGTTTTTT. The variable domain in full, completed from reference TRBV18 and TRBJ1-4, reads NAGVMQNPRHLVRRRGQEARLRCSPMKGHSHVYWYRQLPEEGLKFMVYLQKENIIDESGMPKERFSAEFPKEGPSILRIQQVVRGDSAAYFCASSPRQGNGEKLFFGSGTQLSVL.

This clonotype was counted between two and nine times. This rearrangement joins TRBV2 to TRBJ2-1; 13 nucleotides line up with TRBD2. CDR1 is SNHLY and CDR2 is FYNNEI in the germline V gene. CDR3 size: 15 residues. The V gene end was trimmed by 7 bases and the J gene end by 9 bases; junction bases not matched to a gene: 9. CDR3 region: CASTSRTSGSLEQFF. CDR3 nucleotides: TGTGCCAGCACATCCAGGACTAGCGGGAGCCTTGAGCAGTTCTTC.

The rearrangement uses TRBV11-2 and TRBJ2-4; D remains unclear. V lost 2 bases, J lost 0 bases, and 5 bases lay in between. Germline CDR1 reads SGHAT; CDR2 reads FQNNGV. This CDR3 contains 14 residues. Here the CDR3 reads CASSLQIAKNIQYF. DNA for the CDR3: TGTGCCAGCAGCTTACAGATAGCCAAAAACATTCAGTACTTC.

The rearrangement joins TRBV5-6 to TRBJ1-5; tentative D call: TRBD1 (5 bases). The CDR3 spans 17 residues. The V end was cut by 2 bases, the J end by 3 bases, with 18 bases between. Germline CDR1 is SGHDT and CDR2 is YYEEEE. DNA of the CDR3: TGTGCCAGCAGCTTTCGTGTGACAGAGGGAAACAATCAGCCCCAGCATTTT. It specifies CASSFRVTEGNNQPQHF.

The chain recombines TRBV21-1 with TRBJ2-1; the table gives TRBD2 as D, unverified against the DNA. TRBV21-1 is a pseudogene locus. The CDR3 consists of 17 residues. The CDR3 spells CASSTRLAGVAYNEQFF. The CDR3 DNA is TGTGCCAGCAGCACCCGACTAGCGGGAGTGGCCTACAATGAGCAGTTCTTC.

In its sample, this clonotype was seen a few times. The chain joins TRBV10-2 to TRBJ2-7; maybe TRBD2 (5 bases). V gave up 8 bases and J gave up 5 bases, with 22 bases separating them. Germline V gene data show CDR1 as WSHSY and CDR2 as SAAADI. The length of the CDR3 is 15 residues. The CDR3 region is CASGGDLPKGDEQYF. The CDR3 DNA reads TGCGCCAGCGGAGGTGACCTACCCAAAGGAGACGAGCAGTACTTC.

The rearrangement joins TRBV12-3 or TRBV12-4 to TRBJ2-1; 10 bases match TRBD2. The CDR3 totals 16 residues. Trimming removed 1 base from V and 7 bases from J; junction bases left unmatched: 7. The CDR3 DNA is TGTGCCAGCAGTTTAGTGGCTAGCGGGAGAAGGAATGAGCAGTTCTTC. Translation gives CASSLVASGRRNEQFF.

The CDR3 sequence: CASSPPPGLTYEQYF. The CDR3 nucleotides are TGTGCCAGCAGCCCCCCGCCGGGACTAACCTACGAGCAGTACTTC. V usage is TRBV27 and J usage is TRBJ2-7, with TRBD2 matching 7 bases. Losses at the gene ends were 6 bases for V and 2 bases for J; bases not matched to a gene: 10. Germline V gives CDR1 MNHEY, CDR2 SMNVEV (reference sequence). The CDR3 has 15 amino acids.

The V and J genes are TRBV5-1 and TRBJ1-1; no definite D call. The V gene lost 3 bases and the J gene lost 8 bases, with 14 bases spanning the gap. CDR3 length: 13 residues. Germline V gives CDR1 SGHRS, CDR2 YFSETQ. The CDR3, as DNA: TGCGCCAGCAGCTCCCGGGAACGCTCCGAAGCTTTCTTT. Translation gives CASSSRERSEAFF.

V gene TRBV4-3 combines with J gene TRBJ2-2; tentative D call: TRBD1 (6 bases). CDR3 size: 14 residues. V gave up 0 bases and J gave up 7 bases, with 9 bases separating them. From germline, CDR1 is LGHNA and CDR2 YSLEER. CDR3 sequence (DNA): TGCGCCAGCAGCCAAGATCGACAGGACGGGGAGCTGTTTTTT. Protein: CASSQDRQDGELFF.

This clonotype was found a few times. This chain connects TRBV15 to TRBJ2-7, with D unclear. Trimming removed 0 bases at V and 6 bases at J, with 9 bases between. The CDR3 runs to 13 residues. Germline values: CDR1 LNHNV, CDR2 YYDKDF (reference sequence). CDR3 DNA sequence: TGTGCCACCAGCAGAGATCGGCTGCGCGAGCAGTACTTC. It is translated as CATSRDRLREQYF.

This clonotype has more than one count but fewer than ten. This chain joins TRBV3-1 and TRBJ2-1, with 9 nucleotides matching TRBD2. The germline V gene encodes CDR1 LGHDT and CDR2 YNNKEL (reference sequence). This CDR3 has 16 amino acids. With V trimmed by 2 bases and J by 5 bases, 7 bases remained unmatched. The CDR3 sequence is CASSQQPGLANNEQFF. DNA for the CDR3: TGTGCCAGCAGCCAACAGCCGGGACTAGCTAACAATGAGCAGTTCTTC.

There are many counts of this clonotype. The gene calls are TRBV5-1 and TRBJ2-3; D uncertain. Germline lookup yields CDR1 SGHRS and CDR2 YFSETQ. The V gene lost 2 bases and the J gene lost 2 bases, with 9 bases spanning the gap. The CDR3 totals 14 residues. The CDR3: CASSLRGITDTQYF. In DNA form, the CDR3 reads TGCGCCAGCAGCTTACGTGGGATCACAGATACGCAGTATTTT.

This clonotype was picked up many times. The V and J genes are TRBV6-1 and TRBJ2-7; tentatively, D is TRBD2 (5 bases). Germline lookup yields CDR1 MNHNS and CDR2 SASEGT. V shed 8 bases and J shed 6 bases, with 14 bases lying between them. The CDR3 is 12 residues long. This chain's CDR3 is CASGELRGEQYF. The CDR3 DNA sequence: TGTGCCAGCGGGGAACTTCGGGGCGAGCAGTACTTC.

J is TRBJ2-1 and V is TRBV6-5; no clear D. The CDR3 is made up of 14 amino acids. V lost 2 bases and J lost 0, with 5 bases in between. CDR1 and CDR2 (germline): MNHEY, SVGAGI. The CDR3 is CASSYASSYNEQFF. Written as DNA, the CDR3 is TGTGCCAGCAGTTACGCAAGCTCCTACAATGAGCAGTTCTTC.

This clonotype was recorded a few times. V gene TRBV5-6 combines with J gene TRBJ1-4; TRBD1 matches at 10 bases. Per germline, CDR1 SGHDT and CDR2 YYEEEE. The junction had 2 bases not matched to a gene; V was cut back by 3 bases and J by 6 bases. This CDR3 has 14 residues. The CDR3 DNA is TGTGCCAGCAGCTGGGGACAGGGGCATGAAAAACTGTTTTTT. Protein sequence: CASSWGQGHEKLFF.

This clonotype was detected a few times. The V call is TRBV29-1, the J call TRBJ2-5; D is unresolved. Trimming took off 3 bases at V and 3 bases at J, with 14 bases between the two ends. Germline V lookup: CDR1 SQVTM, CDR2 ANQGSEA. This CDR3 is 14 amino acids long. CDR3 residues: CSVDLQTLKETQYF. The CDR3 DNA reads TGCAGCGTTGACCTCCAAACCCTTAAAGAGACCCAGTACTTC. The full variable domain, with the rest looked up from reference TRBV29-1 and TRBJ2-5, is SAVISQKPSRDICQRGTSLTIQCQVDSQVTMMFWYRQQPGQSLTLIATANQGSEATYESGFVIDKFPISRPNLTFSTLTVSNMSPEDSSIYLCSVDLQTLKETQYFGPGTRLLVL.

This clonotype was seen repeatedly, ten times or more. The chain has TRBV5-1 and TRBJ2-1; 8 nucleotides line up with TRBD2. The length of the CDR3 is 19 residues. Germline CDR1 reads SGHRS; CDR2 reads YFSETQ. With V trimmed by 0 bases and J by 4 bases, 15 bases remained unmatched. CDR3 region: CASSLVPPTSASFYNEQFF. The CDR3 DNA is TGCGCCAGCAGCTTGGTCCCCCCGACTAGCGCAAGCTTTTACAATGAGCAGTTCTTC.

This clonotype was counted ten times or more. This chain joins TRBV10-3 and TRBJ1-2; weak D call: TRBD1 (6 bases). The CDR3 has 17 residues. The germline V and J ends were trimmed by 1 base and 2 bases, with 17 bases remaining between them. Germline values: CDR1 ENHRY, CDR2 SYGVKD. The CDR3 DNA is TGTGCCATCAGTGAGTGGGGCAGGGGAAGAAAGAACTATGGCTACACCTTC. The encoded protein is CAISEWGRGRKNYGYTF.

This clonotype has at least ten counts. The V gene is TRBV24-1, the J gene TRBJ1-5; D gene ambiguous. Germline V gene sequence: CDR1 KGHDR, CDR2 SFDVKD. CDR3 length: 12 residues. Trimming left V 3 bases short and J 5 bases short, with 4 bases between. The CDR3 DNA reads TGTGCCACCAGTGATACCGATCAGCCCCAGCATTTT. Its protein is CATSDTDQPQHF.

The CDR3 reads CASSMRGAGANVLTF. The CDR3 bases are TGTGCCAGCAGTATGCGCGGGGCCGGGGCCAACGTCCTGACTTTC. The V gene is TRBV12-3 or TRBV12-4, the J gene TRBJ2-6, with D possibly matching TRBD2 (6 bases). The V end lost 5 bases, the J end lost 4 bases, and 12 bases lay between the germline ends. The CDR3 sequence is 15 residues long.

The J gene is TRBJ2-7, the V gene TRBV12-3 or TRBV12-4; 10 bases match TRBD1. The CDR3 runs 17 residues. The junction had 14 bases not matched to a gene; V was cut back by 4 bases and J by 5 bases. The CDR3 DNA sequence: TGTGCCAGCAGTTACGGGACAGGGGCACCGGGAGGGAACGAGCAGTACTTC. Translated, it gives CASSYGTGAPGGNEQYF.

This clonotype was seen many times. The V call is TRBV30, the J call TRBJ2-1; no clear D gene. The CDR3 runs 12 residues. Between the trimmed V and J ends, which lost 2 bases and 2 bases, there was a span of 4 bases. Germline V lookup: CDR1 GTSNPN, CDR2 SVGIG (reference sequence). The CDR3: CAWSPTYNEQFF. The CDR3 nucleotides read TGTGCCTGGAGTCCGACCTACAATGAGCAGTTCTTC.